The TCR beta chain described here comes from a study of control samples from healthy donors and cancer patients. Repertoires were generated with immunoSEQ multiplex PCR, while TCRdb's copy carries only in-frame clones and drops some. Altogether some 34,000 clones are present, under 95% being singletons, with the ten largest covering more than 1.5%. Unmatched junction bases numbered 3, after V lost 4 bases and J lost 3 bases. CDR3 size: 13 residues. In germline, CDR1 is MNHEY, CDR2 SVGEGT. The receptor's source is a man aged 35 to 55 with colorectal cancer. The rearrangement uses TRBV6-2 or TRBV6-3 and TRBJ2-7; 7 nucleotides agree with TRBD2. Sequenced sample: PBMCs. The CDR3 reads CASSSWGGYEQYF. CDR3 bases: TGTGCCAGCAGTTCCTGGGGGGGCTACGAGCAGTACTTC.